These 28 T cell receptor beta chains were sequenced from one sample in a study of T cell responses to AZD1222 COVID-19 vaccine. Data came from immunoSEQ multiplex PCR; TCRdb stores just in-frame clones and leaves some out. Of 150,000 or so clones detected, over 70% appear once; the ten largest clones hold roughly 9.1%. The sequenced sample was peripheral blood, obtained 28 days after the second AZD1222 dose. These receptors originate from an adult who received the AZD1222 COVID-19 vaccine.

This sequence joins TRBV11-1 and TRBJ1-1; 10 nucleotides align to TRBD1. Germline V gene data show CDR1 as SGHAT and CDR2 as FQDESV (reference sequence). Trimming took 4 bases from V and 3 from J; bases not matched to a gene: 2. The CDR3 runs 14 residues. The CDR3 DNA reads as TGTGCCAGCAGCTCTGACAGGGGGCACACTGAAGCTTTCTTT. Translating gives CASSSDRGHTEAFF. Combining the CDR3 with reference TRBV11-1 and TRBJ1-1 gives the whole variable domain EAEVAQSPRYKITEKSQAVAFWCDPISGHATLYWYRQILGQGPELLVQFQDESVVDDSQLPKDRFSAERLKGVDSTLKIQPAELGDSAMYLCASSSDRGHTEAFFGQGTRLTVV.

This chain links TRBV11-2 with TRBJ2-7; D unresolved. V lost 1 base to trimming and J lost 3 bases, with 10 bases between them. The germline gives CDR1 SGHAT, CDR2 FQNNGV. CDR3 length: 14 amino acids. In DNA form, the CDR3 reads TGTGCCAGCAGCTTAGGGGCCCGGAACTACGAGCAGTACTTC. This sequence encodes CASSLGARNYEQYF.

The CDR3 loop reads CAHGTGGSSYNEQFF. The CDR3, as DNA: TGTGCACATGGGACAGGGGGTTCGTCCTACAATGAGCAGTTCTTC. The V and J genes are TRBV28 and TRBJ2-1, with 11 bases fitting TRBD1. CDR3 length: 15 amino acids. Germline CDR1 and CDR2: MDHEN and SYDVKM.

This chain connects TRBV7-9 to TRBJ1-1; 7 bases agree with TRBD1. Per the germline V gene, CDR1 is SEHNR and CDR2 is FQNEAQ (reference sequence). This CDR3 is built from 15 residues. After removal of 0 bases from V and 4 bases from J, the junction contained 5 bases not matched to a gene. The CDR3 nucleotides read TGTGCCAGCAGCTTAGCGCGGCAGGGGGTCACTGAAGCTTTCTTT. This sequence encodes CASSLARQGVTEAFF.

This clone was seen just once. The rearrangement joins TRBV2 to TRBJ2-2; D call uncertain. CDR3 length: 13 amino acids. The germline gives CDR1 SNHLY, CDR2 FYNNEI. V lost 6 bases and J 1 base, leaving 6 bases between the germline ends. CDR3 amino acids: CASRPVNTGELFF. Here the CDR3 DNA reads TGTGCCAGCAGGCCAGTGAACACCGGGGAGCTGTTTTTT. Full variable domain (rest looked up from reference TRBV2 and TRBJ2-2): EPEVTQTPSHQVTQMGQEVILRCVPISNHLYFYWYRQILGQKVEFLVSFYNNEISEKSEIFDDQFSVERPDGSNFTLKIRSTKLEDSAMYFCASRPVNTGELFFGEGSRLTVL.

The gene calls are TRBV6-2 or TRBV6-3 and TRBJ1-1; D perhaps matches TRBD1 (6 bases). This CDR3 spans 12 amino acids. Germline V gives CDR1 MNHEY, CDR2 SVGEGT. V lost 5 bases, J lost 4 bases, and 8 bases lay in between. The CDR3 loop is CASSGGGTEAFF. CDR3 in DNA: TGTGCCAGCAGTGGAGGGGGCACTGAAGCTTTCTTT.

This chain joins TRBV6-2 or TRBV6-3 and TRBJ1-2; tentative D call: TRBD1 (5 bases). V lost 2 bases, J lost 10 bases, and 26 bases lay in between. The CDR3 sequence is 17 residues long. Germline loops: CDR1 MNHEY, CDR2 SVGEGT. Here the CDR3 reads CASSYPRASGEISYYTF. The CDR3 DNA reads TGTGCCAGCAGTTACCCTCGGGCCTCGGGGGAGATTTCTTACTACACCTTC.

The V gene is TRBV2, the J gene TRBJ1-1, with D unresolved. V was cut by 7 bases and J by 2 bases, with 8 bases left in between. The V gene's germline CDR1 is SNHLY and CDR2 FYNNEI. This CDR3 has 12 residues. The CDR3: CASNTANTEAFF. CDR3 sequence (DNA): TGTGCCAGCAACACCGCTAACACTGAAGCTTTCTTT. The whole variable domain, filled in from reference TRBV2 and TRBJ1-1, reads EPEVTQTPSHQVTQMGQEVILRCVPISNHLYFYWYRQILGQKVEFLVSFYNNEISEKSEIFDDQFSVERPDGSNFTLKIRSTKLEDSAMYFCASNTANTEAFFGQGTRLTVV.

The chain is built from TRBV7-9 and TRBJ1-4; D is undetermined. The CDR3 runs to 12 residues. Germline-derived CDR1 and CDR2 are SEHNR and FQNEAQ (reference sequence). V was trimmed by 8 bases and J by 4 bases, leaving 8 bases between them. This CDR3 is CASRWSNEKLFF. The CDR3 DNA follows: TGTGCCAGCCGATGGAGTAATGAAAAACTGTTTTTT.

The gene calls are TRBV6-2 or TRBV6-3 and TRBJ2-2, with 11 bases fitting TRBD1. Germline V lookup: CDR1 MNHEY, CDR2 SVGEGT. J was trimmed by 6 bases and V by 5 bases; bases with no gene match: 2. The CDR3 sequence is 14 residues long. This CDR3 is CASSGQGASGELFF. In DNA form, the CDR3 reads TGTGCCAGCAGTGGACAGGGGGCGTCCGGGGAGCTGTTTTTT.

The V gene is TRBV19, the J gene TRBJ2-7; D not resolved. CDR3 length: 13 amino acids. Looked up from germline, CDR1 is LNHDA and CDR2 is SQIVND (reference sequence). V lost 4 bases to trimming and J lost 3 bases, with 10 bases between them. DNA of the CDR3: TGTGCCAGTAGTAAGGGATGGGGCTACGAGCAGTACTTC. Translated: CASSKGWGYEQYF.

This clone was detected once. The chain couples TRBV7-3 to TRBJ1-1, with 7 positions matching TRBD1. The CDR3 consists of 16 residues. Trimming cost V 5 bases and J 4 bases; bases outside gene matches: 13. The germline V gene encodes CDR1 SGHTA and CDR2 FQGTGA. The CDR3 bases are TGTGCCAGCAGCCTGAATCCCGGGACAGCGGGCACTGAAGCTTTCTTT. Encoded protein: CASSLNPGTAGTEAFF.

This clone has a handful of counts. This chain uses TRBV9 with TRBJ2-1; 8 nucleotides agree with TRBD1. Germline CDR1 is SGDLS and CDR2 is YYNGEE. This CDR3 contains 13 residues. The trim removed 6 bases at V and 6 bases at J, leaving 5 bases unmatched. The CDR3 DNA sequence: TGTGCCAGCACCGAAGACAGGGGCAATGAGCAGTTCTTC. Protein product: CASTEDRGNEQFF.

The V gene is TRBV3-1 (or the pseudogene TRBV3-2), the J gene TRBJ2-7, with 8 nucleotides matching TRBD2. After removal of 0 bases from V and 2 bases from J, the junction contained 6 bases not matched to a gene. The CDR3 totals 16 residues. Germline-derived CDR1 and CDR2 are LGHDT and YNNKEL (reference sequence). CDR3 protein: CASSQDRGRPAYEQYF. CDR3 coding DNA: TGTGCCAGCAGCCAAGATCGCGGGAGGCCCGCCTACGAGCAGTACTTC.

This clone has only one observation. The rearrangement uses TRBV28 and TRBJ2-7; the D gene is possibly TRBD1 (8 bases). Germline CDR1 reads MDHEN; CDR2 reads SYDVKM. The CDR3 consists of 16 residues. V was shortened by 4 bases and J by 3 bases, with 19 bases between the two germline ends. The CDR3 DNA reads TGTGCCAGCAGTTGGGGGGGGACAGGCTTAAACTACGAGCAGTACTTC. It specifies CASSWGGTGLNYEQYF.

This chain's CDR3 is CASTPDSRLNTEAFF. DNA for the CDR3: TGTGCCAGCACCCCTGACAGCCGACTGAACACTGAAGCTTTCTTT. The rearrangement links TRBV6-2 or TRBV6-3 to TRBJ1-1; TRBD1 is a possible D gene (5 bases). The germline gives CDR1 MNHEY, CDR2 SVGEGT. Trimming left V 7 bases short and J 0 bases short, with 15 bases between. CDR3 length: 15 residues.

The chain couples TRBV28 to TRBJ2-5; tentative D call: TRBD2 (6 bases). Trimming removed 2 bases from V and 7 bases from J, with 23 bases in between. The length of the CDR3 is 17 residues. The germline gives CDR1 MDHEN, CDR2 SYDVKM. In DNA form, the CDR3 reads TGTGCCAGCAGTTTACTCCCACCCGGCGGGGCCGGTGGGACCCAGTACTTC. Encoded protein: CASSLLPPGGAGGTQYF.

This clone came up a few times. The chain couples TRBV19 to TRBJ1-6; 9 nucleotides agree with TRBD1. J lost 14 bases, V lost 6 bases, and 11 bases had no gene match. The length of the CDR3 is 14 residues. Germline CDR1 LNHDA, CDR2 SQIVND (reference sequence). CDR3 amino acids: CASSPLGTGRTLHF. CDR3 DNA: TGTGCCAGTAGCCCCTTAGGGACAGGGCGAACCCTCCACTTT.

A single count supports this clone. The gene calls are TRBV21-1 and TRBJ1-2. TRBV21-1 is labeled a pseudogene. The CDR3 has 23 residues. The CDR3 bases are TGTGCCAGCAGCAAGCACGTATCGGGGGCCTCGTTCCCTCTAAAGTGGGTTGGCTATGGCTACACCTTC. This codes for CASSKHVSGASFPLKWVGYGYTF.

J is TRBJ2-1 and V is TRBV5-1, with 14 bases identical to TRBD2. V shed 2 bases, J shed 5 bases, and the junction held 9 bases outside the gene matches. Per germline, CDR1 SGHRS and CDR2 YFSETQ. The CDR3 contains 18 residues. DNA of the CDR3: TGCGCCAGCAGCTTCGGGACTAGCGGGGGCGATTATAACAATGAGCAGTTCTTC. Its protein is CASSFGTSGGDYNNEQFF. The variable domain in full, with the rest retrieved from reference TRBV5-1 and TRBJ2-1, is KAGVTQTPRYLIKTRGQQVTLSCSPISGHRSVSWYQQTPGQGLQFLFEYFSETQRNKGNFPGRFSGRQFSNSRSEMNVSTLELGDSALYLCASSFGTSGGDYNNEQFFGPGTRLTVL.

This chain uses TRBV5-1 with TRBJ1-2, with TRBD1 matching 9 bases. V trimming: 4 bases; J trimming: 6 bases; junction bases outside the gene matches: 10. The CDR3 has 15 amino acids. Germline assignment: CDR1 SGHRS and CDR2 YFSETQ. The CDR3 here is CASSTGNTGGDGYTF. The DNA for the CDR3 is TGCGCCAGCAGCACTGGAAACACAGGGGGCGATGGCTACACCTTC.

The chain recombines TRBV9 with TRBJ1-3; D perhaps matches TRBD1 (6 bases). V lost 0 bases and J lost 3, with 16 bases in between. Germline V gives CDR1 SGDLS, CDR2 YYNGEE. The CDR3 totals 17 residues. The CDR3 region has the DNA TGTGCCAGCAGCGTAGGTGGTGGGGGCAAAAGTGGAAACACCATATATTTT. Translation gives CASSVGGGGKSGNTIYF.

The rearrangement uses TRBV27 and TRBJ2-5, with 7 nucleotides matching TRBD1. The junction had 21 bases not matched to a gene; V was cut back by 8 bases and J by 6 bases. The germline V gene encodes CDR1 MNHEY and CDR2 SMNVEV (reference sequence). This CDR3 has 17 residues. CDR3 nucleotide sequence: TGTGCCAGCGGGACCTATAAAGGGGACAGTCGAAAAAAGACCCAGTACTTC. Its translation: CASGTYKGDSRKKTQYF.

This clone was recorded a few times. The chain recombines TRBV5-6 with TRBJ1-6, with D tentatively TRBD1 (5 bases). The CDR3 runs to 17 residues. Trimming took 3 bases from V and 0 from J, leaving 13 bases between them. Germline-derived CDR1 and CDR2 are SGHDT and YYEEEE. The DNA for the CDR3 is TGTGCCAGCAGCTCGACAGCAGACAGCTCCTATAATTCACCCCTCCACTTT. Its protein product is CASSSTADSSYNSPLHF. The full variable domain, rest sourced from reference TRBV5-6 and TRBJ1-6, is DAGVTQSPTHLIKTRGQQVTLRCSPKSGHDTVSWYQQALGQGPQFIFQYYEEEERQRGNFPDRFSGHQFPNYSSELNVNALLLGDSALYLCASSSTADSSYNSPLHFGNGTRLTVT.

A few counts support this clone. The rearrangement links TRBV9 to TRBJ1-6; D unclear. CDR3 length: 14 residues. V lost 0 bases and J 5 bases, leaving 6 bases between the germline ends. The germline gives CDR1 SGDLS, CDR2 YYNGEE. The chain's CDR3 is CASSVDRNNSPLHF. CDR3 DNA: TGTGCCAGCAGCGTAGACCGGAATAATTCACCCCTCCACTTT.

This chain connects TRBV11-2 to TRBJ2-7; D may match TRBD1 or TRBD2 (5 bases each). V was cut by 5 bases and J by 0 bases, with 17 bases left in between. This CDR3 comprises 16 residues. The V gene's germline CDR1 is SGHAT and CDR2 FQNNGV. CDR3 in amino acids: CASSPISRDGSYEQYF. In nucleotides, the CDR3 is TGTGCCAGCAGCCCTATCTCCCGGGACGGCTCCTACGAGCAGTACTTC.

The chain carries TRBV6-4 and TRBJ2-3, with no clear D. The CDR3 totals 12 residues. The V end was cut by 2 bases, the J end by 4 bases, with 4 bases between. CDR1 is MRHNA and CDR2 is SNTAGT in the germline V gene. CDR3: CASSDKADTQYF. CDR3 DNA sequence: TGTGCCAGCAGTGACAAGGCAGATACGCAGTATTTT.

The rearrangement uses TRBV27 and TRBJ2-7; possibly TRBD2 for D (7 bases). The germline gives CDR1 MNHEY, CDR2 SMNVEV (reference sequence). The CDR3 has 10 residues. The CDR3 nucleotides read TGTGGGGAGGGGGGGGTTAGCGAGTACTTC. Encoded protein: CGEGGVSEYF.